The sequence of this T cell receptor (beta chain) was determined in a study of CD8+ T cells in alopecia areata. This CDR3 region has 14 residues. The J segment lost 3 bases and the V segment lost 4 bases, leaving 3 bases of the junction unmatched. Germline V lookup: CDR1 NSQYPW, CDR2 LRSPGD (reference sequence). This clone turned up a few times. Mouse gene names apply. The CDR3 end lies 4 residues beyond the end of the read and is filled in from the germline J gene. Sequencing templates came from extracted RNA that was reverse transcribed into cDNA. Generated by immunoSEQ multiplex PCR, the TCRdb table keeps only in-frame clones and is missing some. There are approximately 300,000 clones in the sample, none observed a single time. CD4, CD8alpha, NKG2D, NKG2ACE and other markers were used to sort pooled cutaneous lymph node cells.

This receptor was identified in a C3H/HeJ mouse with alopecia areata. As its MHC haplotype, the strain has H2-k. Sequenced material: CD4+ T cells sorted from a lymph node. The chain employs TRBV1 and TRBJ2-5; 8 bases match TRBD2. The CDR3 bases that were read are TGCACCTGCAGTGAGGGGGGGGCACAAGAC. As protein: CTCSEGGAQD. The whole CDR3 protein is CTCSEGGAQDTQYF.